This T cell receptor (beta chain) emerged from a study of cytomegalovirus exposure and HLA in healthy donors. Study results and limitations: The study recorded 164 TCR beta chains that were cytomegalovirus-associated.

Regarding this clone: No antigen is known for it.

Both 60 Vbeta primers and 13 Jbeta primers went into the PCR. Sequenced by immunoSEQ multiplex PCR; TCRdb stores in-frame clones only, minus some. In the table there are approximately 220,000 clones, over 65% of which are singletons. This CDR3 spans 13 amino acids. The germline V gene encodes CDR1 MNHEY and CDR2 SVGAGI. V was shortened by 2 bases and J by 6 bases, with 9 bases between the two germline ends. The sample taken for sequencing was PBMCs. The chain is built from TRBV6-5 and TRBJ2-3; the D gene is possibly TRBD2 (5 bases). This receptor was obtained from a young man in good health and CMV-seronegative. The CDR3 DNA follows: TGTGCCAGCAGTTACAGCGGTCTCGATACGCAGTATTTT. Protein sequence: CASSYSGLDTQYF.